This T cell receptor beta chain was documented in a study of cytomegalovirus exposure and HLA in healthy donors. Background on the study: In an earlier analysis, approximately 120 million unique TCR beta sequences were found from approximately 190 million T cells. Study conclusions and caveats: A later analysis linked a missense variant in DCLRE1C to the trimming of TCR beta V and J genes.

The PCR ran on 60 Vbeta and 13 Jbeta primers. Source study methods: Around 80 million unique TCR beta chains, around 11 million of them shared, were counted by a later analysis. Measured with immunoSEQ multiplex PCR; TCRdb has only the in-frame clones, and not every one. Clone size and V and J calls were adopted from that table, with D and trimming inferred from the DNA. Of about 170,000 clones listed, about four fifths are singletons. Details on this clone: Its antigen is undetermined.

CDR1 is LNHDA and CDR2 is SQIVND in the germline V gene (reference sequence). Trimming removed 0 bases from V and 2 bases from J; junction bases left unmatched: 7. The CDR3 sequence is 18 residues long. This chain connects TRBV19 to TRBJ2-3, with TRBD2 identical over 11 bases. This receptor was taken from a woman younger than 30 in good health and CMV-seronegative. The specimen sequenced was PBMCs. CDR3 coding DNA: TGTGCCAGTAGTATAGATCTGGGGACTAGCGGACCCACAGATACGCAGTATTTT. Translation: CASSIDLGTSGPTDTQYF.